The 4 T cell receptor beta chains listed next were all sequenced from one sample in a study of blood T cell repertoires in COVID-19. Measured with immunoSEQ multiplex PCR; TCRdb has only the in-frame clones, and not every one. Found here are about 85,000 clones, about 90% of them singletons; the top ten hold about 4.8%. The specimen sequenced was peripheral blood. The receptors derive from a woman older than 75 with acute or convalescent COVID-19.

This chain joins TRBV30 and TRBJ2-7; TRBD1 matches at 8 bases. The CDR3 spans 13 residues. Germline lookup yields CDR1 GTSNPN and CDR2 SVGIG (reference sequence). The CDR3, as DNA: TGTGCTGCCCGGACAGGGAACTCCTACGAGCAGTACTTC. This encodes CAARTGNSYEQYF.

V is TRBV6-5 and J is TRBJ1-1; D gene uncertain. Germline lookup yields CDR1 MNHEY and CDR2 SVGAGI. This CDR3 comprises 13 residues. The V gene lost 2 bases and the J gene lost 3 bases, with 7 bases spanning the gap. CDR3 DNA sequence: TGTGCCAGCAGTTACGCTCGGGACACTGAAGCTTTCTTT. It specifies CASSYARDTEAFF.

The CDR3 sequence: CAVSPGGTGTGGEETQYF. Here the CDR3 DNA reads TGTGCCGTCTCTCCGGGGGGAACCGGGACAGGGGGAGAAGAGACCCAGTACTTC. This chain uses TRBV10-3 with TRBJ2-5; TRBD1 matches at 11 bases. This CDR3 region has 18 residues. The V gene end was trimmed by 11 bases and the J gene end by 3 bases; junction bases not matched to a gene: 20. Germline CDR1 reads ENHRY; CDR2 reads SYGVKD.

The chain has TRBV5-1 and TRBJ2-3, with 7 positions matching TRBD1. The CDR3 runs 15 residues. The V segment lost 3 bases and the J segment 6 bases; nucleotides outside the gene matches: 10. Per the germline V gene, CDR1 is SGHRS and CDR2 is YFSETQ. The CDR3 region is CASSSQGSGSDTQYF. DNA of the CDR3: TGCGCCAGCAGCTCACAGGGGTCCGGCTCGGATACGCAGTATTTT.